This T cell receptor (beta chain) was observed in a study of shared clonotypes between healthy human individuals (dated by TCRdb to the early 2020s). A note on the overall study: The cohort included a few men and a couple of women between 18 and 49 years of age. Per donor, three plates each were used for CD4 naive and CD4 memory, two for CD8 naive, and one for CD8 memory. Blood TCR repertoires of roughly five healthy adults were deeply sequenced to estimate repertoire size and the extent of clonotype sharing between individuals. To increase sequencing depth and limit assay-specific biases, TCR repertoire library preparation and sequencing were carried out by different laboratories using diverse techniques. Leukapheresis yielded between about 0.94 and 9 billion PBMCs per donor.

Spanning cysteine to phenylalanine, the CDR3 consists of 12 amino acids. Here the CDR3 DNA is all that survives: 36 bases in frame from base 1. Trimming takes 5 bases from V and 2 bases from J, and the germline ends sit 4 bases apart. From the germline V gene, CDR1 is KGHSH and CDR2 is LQKENI. Using the deep immunoSEQ assay, multiplex PCR amplified TCR CDR3 regions from genomic DNA. Extracted genomic DNA from each cell subset was distributed evenly across all wells of several immunoSEQ 96-well plates, and each plate was treated as a replicate. For sorted subsets, 200 ng of genomic DNA, equivalent to tens of thousands of T cell genomes, went into each replicate PCR. Purified libraries were measured with a Qubit 3.0 fluorometer, size-checked on a Bioanalyzer 2100, and measured again with the KAPA Library Quantification kit. Every immunoSEQ 96-well plate was sequenced on a separate single-read 150-cycle Illumina NextSeq 550 flow cell. For the original study's pipeline: Because only junctional sequences without quality scores were contained in the immunoSEQ output, filtering matching that applied to full-length reads could not be performed. To assign V/J genes and CDR3, sequences were annotated using PyIR, a Python wrapper for IgBLAST v1.9, with IMGT germline references. Any read was removed if the V/J assignment was weak (E-value above 1e-6), the CDR3 was missing, or the read contained stop codons, out-of-frame junctions, or ambiguous translated residues. V3J clonotypes were defined as sequences sharing the same inferred V gene, J gene, and CDR3 amino acid sequence. Percentage overlap between repertoires was computed as shared unique clonotypes divided by the size of the smaller repertoire. Repertoire richness was assessed with RTK rarefaction, the Chao1 estimator, and Recon v2.1 estimates of unobserved clonotypes. Generation probabilities were computed with OLGA for all TCRbeta clonotypes obtained by the gDNA method from several donors. Imported from immuneACCESS, the table was reduced by TCRdb to in-frame sequences with V and J called. These copies leave out some clones; in studies compared against another copy, an unresolved V gene accounts for under half, and the cause of the remainder is not known. V and J calls plus clone size are reproduced from that table; the DNA served to infer D and trimming. The sample has some 2.4 million clones on record, more than 85% of them singletons. Around 0.37% of the sample belongs to the ten largest clones.

The donors were healthy, HIV-negative adults with no recently reported acute infections or vaccinations. All donors were Caucasian adults living in Nashville, Tennessee, USA. CD4+ T cells were enriched through magnetic negative selection, after which naive cells were positively selected on CD45RA and the remaining negative fraction served as the memory subset. Blood was collected by leukapheresis, and PBMCs were isolated by Ficoll-Histopaque density gradient centrifugation and then cryopreserved in liquid nitrogen vapor phase. Analytical flow cytometry was used to check the purity and quantity of each magnetically sorted T cell population. Genomic DNA was isolated from every sorted fraction and measured by UV absorbance on a Nanodrop 2000c. Points the paper makes about the study in general: Rarefaction of sorted-subset datasets indicated incomplete sequencing despite the large sequencing depth. Only blood was sampled, and tissue TCR repertoires likely differ from those in blood. Pairwise subsampling led to the expectation that sequencing depth would affect the degree of clonotype sharing among donors. Compared with non-shared clonotypes, clonotypes shared by all four sorted-subset donors had higher generation probabilities. When a handful of donors were compared, the shared fraction of clonotypes was about 5% for naive CD4, around 3.5% for naive CD8, about 2.5% for memory CD4, and approximately 0.4% for memory CD8. Naive subsets generally had larger estimated clonotype richness than memory subsets. The genetic and exposure-history diversity represented was limited by the small number of donors.

This clone came up once. Its recognized antigen is unknown. Nothing much larger sits one base from this clone, and base qualities are not available. Other DNA variants within this sample encode the same CDR3. The sample consisted of naive CD4+ T cells from PBMCs. The label giving this sample's cell subset or site can be read as: CD45RA+ positively selected. The receptor chain draws on TRBV18 and TRBJ1-5; the D gene is not confidently resolved. The clonotype originates from a man aged 18 to 35 in good health. Some clones in this sample may be carry-over from other donors' samples. The CDR3 corresponds to CASSEGNQPQHF. The DNA sequence follows: TGTGCCAGCTCAGAGGGCAATCAGCCCCAGCATTTT.